This T cell receptor (beta chain) comes out of a study of lymphopenia after photon versus proton radiotherapy. This clone was recorded once. Produced via immunoSEQ multiplex PCR; TCRdb's table is partial and in-frame only. The sample shows some 29,000 clones, approximately 90% of them seen only once. Sequenced here: peripheral blood, sampled from a patient treated with proton-based radiotherapy. This clonotype originated in a woman aged 55 to 70 with cholangiocarcinoma. Some clones in this sample may be carry-over from other donors' samples.

The CDR3 DNA reads TGTGCCAGCAGCTTAGGGGTTTGGACTAGCGGAAATGAGCAGTTCTTC. Amino acid sequence: CASSLGVWTSGNEQFF. This chain joins TRBV11-3 and TRBJ2-1; 10 bases agree with TRBD2. Germline CDR1 is SGHNT and CDR2 is YENEEA. The V and J ends lost 1 base and 7 bases, in that order; junction bases with no gene match: 7. The CDR3 has 16 residues.